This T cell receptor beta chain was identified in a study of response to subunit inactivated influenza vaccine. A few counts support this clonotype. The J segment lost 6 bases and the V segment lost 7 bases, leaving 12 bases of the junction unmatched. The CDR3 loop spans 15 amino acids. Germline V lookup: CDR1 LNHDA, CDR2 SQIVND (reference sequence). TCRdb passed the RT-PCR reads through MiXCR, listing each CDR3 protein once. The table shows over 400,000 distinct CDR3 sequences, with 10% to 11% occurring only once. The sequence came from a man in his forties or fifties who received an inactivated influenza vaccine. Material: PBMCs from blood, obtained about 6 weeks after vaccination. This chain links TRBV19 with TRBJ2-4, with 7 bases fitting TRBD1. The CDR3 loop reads CASTLKGSGGNIQYF. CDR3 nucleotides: TGTGCCAGTACCCTGAAGGGGTCAGGGGGAAACATTCAGTACTTC.